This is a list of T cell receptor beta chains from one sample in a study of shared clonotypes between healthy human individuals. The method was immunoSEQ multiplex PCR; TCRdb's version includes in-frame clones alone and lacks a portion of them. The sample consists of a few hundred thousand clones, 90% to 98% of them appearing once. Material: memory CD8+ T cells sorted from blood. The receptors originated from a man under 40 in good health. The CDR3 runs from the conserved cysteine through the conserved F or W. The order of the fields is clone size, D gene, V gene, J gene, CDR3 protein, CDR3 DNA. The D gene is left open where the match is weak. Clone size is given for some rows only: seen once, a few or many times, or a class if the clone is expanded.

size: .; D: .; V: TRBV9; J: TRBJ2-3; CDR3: CASSGRPMTDTQYF; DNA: TGTGCCAGCAGCGGACGACCTATGACAGATACGCAGTATTTT
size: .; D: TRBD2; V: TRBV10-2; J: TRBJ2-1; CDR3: CASLRLAGGYNEQFF; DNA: TGCGCCAGCCTACGACTAGCGGGAGGTTACAATGAGCAGTTCTTC
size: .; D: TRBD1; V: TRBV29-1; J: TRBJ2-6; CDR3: CSVGKKGQGASGANVLTF; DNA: TGCAGCGTTGGAAAGAAGGGACAGGGGGCCTCTGGGGCCAACGTCCTGACTTTC
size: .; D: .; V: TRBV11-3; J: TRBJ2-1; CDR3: CASSPDSSSANEQFF; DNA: TGTGCCAGCAGCCCGGACAGTTCCTCTGCTAATGAGCAGTTCTTC
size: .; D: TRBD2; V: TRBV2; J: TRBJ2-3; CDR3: CASSFAGGPLYF; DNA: TGTGCCAGCAGTTTCGCGGGAGGGCCTCTGTATTTT
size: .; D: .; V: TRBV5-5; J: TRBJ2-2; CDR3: CASSLPKGSTGELFF; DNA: TGTGCCAGCAGCTTGCCCAAGGGAAGTACCGGGGAGCTGTTTTTT
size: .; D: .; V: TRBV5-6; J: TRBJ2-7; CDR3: CASSFRQARFYEQYF; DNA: TGTGCCAGCAGCTTCCGACAGGCCAGATTCTACGAGCAGTACTTC
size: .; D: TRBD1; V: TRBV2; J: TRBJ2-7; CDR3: CASSRGTGGTEQYF; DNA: TGTGCCAGCAGCCGGGGGACAGGGGGGACCGAGCAGTACTTC
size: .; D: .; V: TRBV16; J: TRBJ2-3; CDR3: CASSQFGGLPDDTQYF; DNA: TGTGCCAGCAGCCAATTTGGAGGATTACCCGATGATACGCAGTATTTT
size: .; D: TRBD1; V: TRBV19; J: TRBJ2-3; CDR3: CASSELDRVGEDTQYF; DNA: TGTGCCAGTAGTGAATTGGACAGGGTGGGTGAAGATACGCAGTATTTT
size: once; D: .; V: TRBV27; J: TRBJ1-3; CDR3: CASSPLHRTSGNTIYF; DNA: TGTGCCAGCAGTCCCCTCCACAGGACCTCTGGAAACACCATATATTTT
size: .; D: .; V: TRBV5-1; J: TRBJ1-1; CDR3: CASSSQGGNTEAFF; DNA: TGCGCCAGCAGCTCACAGGGAGGGAACACTGAAGCTTTCTTT
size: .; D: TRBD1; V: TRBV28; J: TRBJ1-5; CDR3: CASSPWMDRGHPYSNQPQHF; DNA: TGTGCCAGCAGTCCGTGGATGGACAGGGGGCATCCCTATAGCAATCAGCCCCAGCATTTT
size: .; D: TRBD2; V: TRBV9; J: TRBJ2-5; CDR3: CASSPDAAGLRETQYF; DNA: TGTGCCAGCAGCCCGGACGCAGCGGGGTTACGGGAGACCCAGTACTTC
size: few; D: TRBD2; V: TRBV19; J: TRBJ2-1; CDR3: CASSRGTSGSNEQFF; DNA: TGTGCCAGTAGTAGAGGGACTAGCGGGAGCAATGAGCAGTTCTTC
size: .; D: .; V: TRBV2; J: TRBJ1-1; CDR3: CASSVWGRDTEAFF; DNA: TGTGCCAGCAGTGTATGGGGTCGGGACACTGAAGCTTTCTTT
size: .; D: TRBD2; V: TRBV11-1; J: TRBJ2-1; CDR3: CASSLPSGAYNEQFF; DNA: TGTGCCAGCAGCTTACCTAGCGGGGCCTACAATGAGCAGTTCTTC
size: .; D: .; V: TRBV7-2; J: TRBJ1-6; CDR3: CASSLPQGEDSPLHF; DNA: TGTGCCAGCAGCTTACCGCAGGGAGAGGATTCACCCCTCCACTTT
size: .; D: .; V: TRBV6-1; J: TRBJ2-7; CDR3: CASNRAGYEQYF; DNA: TGTGCCAGCAACAGGGCCGGTTACGAGCAGTACTTC
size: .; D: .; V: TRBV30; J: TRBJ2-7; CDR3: CAWSSGSAYEQYF; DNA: TGTGCCTGGAGCTCCGGGAGCGCCTACGAGCAGTACTTC
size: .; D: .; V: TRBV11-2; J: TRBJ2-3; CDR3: CASSLDRGDTQYF; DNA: TGTGCCAGCAGCTTAGATAGGGGGGATACGCAGTATTTT
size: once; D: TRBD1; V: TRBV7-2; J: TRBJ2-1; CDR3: CASSPRDRGYNEQFF; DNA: TGTGCCAGCAGCCCCCGGGACAGGGGCTACAATGAGCAGTTCTTC
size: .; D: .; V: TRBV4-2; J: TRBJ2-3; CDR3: CASSRAELDTDTQYF; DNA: TGTGCCAGCAGCCGGGCGGAGCTCGACACAGATACGCAGTATTTT